The clone carrying this TCR beta chain has just a few counts. Its antigen is not known. The record originates from a study of T-cell memory formation after mild COVID-19. General study results and limits: Whereas later expanders leaned CD4+, clones contracting day 15 to 85 showed a balanced CD4/CD8 makeup. Among contracting clones, CD4+ were mainly CM/EM and CD8+ enriched in EMRA.

CDR1 is SGHTA, CDR2 FQGNSA, per germline. V shed 7 bases and J shed 5 bases, with 15 bases lying between them. The CDR3 is 14 amino acids. From the 5' RACE reads, TCRdb called clonotypes with MiXCR, one entry per CDR3 protein. Among some 600,000 distinct CDR3 sequences listed, 15% to 20% were seen once. This sequence joins TRBV7-2 and TRBJ1-5, with D unresolved. The clonotype comes from an adult woman who had mild COVID-19 (a few samples of this study predate the infection). Cell type and time point are not known. Sequencing was carried out using PBMCs or a T cell subset sorted from them (not recorded which). Here the CDR3 DNA reads TGTGCCAGCACCCTGGGTGCACTCTATCAGCCCCAGCATTTT. Translation: CASTLGALYQPQHF.